This TCR beta chain was recorded in a study of T cells in localized non-small cell lung cancer. In this sample, this clone turned up a few times. As yet, its antigen is unknown. Points from the study as a whole: Maximal T cell clonality occurred in uninvolved adjacent lung, with tumor ranking below it. Sequence data derive from only one tumor region, so heterogeneity remains possible.

Measured with immunoSEQ multiplex PCR; TCRdb has only the in-frame clones, and not every one. The sample yields some 1,800 clones, approximately 37% seen once. The material was lung tumor tissue, obtained before any cancer treatment. This sequence was found in a female donor aged 60 or older with stage I lung adenocarcinoma.

In DNA, the CDR3 is TGTGCCTCAAGGGGAGCCCGCGGCAATGAGCAGTTCTTC. As protein: CASRGARGNEQFF. The genes are TRBV30 and TRBJ2-1, with D perhaps being TRBD1 or TRBD2 (5 bases each). The V end was cut by 7 bases, the J end by 6 bases, with 16 bases between. This CDR3 is built from 13 residues. Germline values: CDR1 GTSNPN, CDR2 SVGIG (reference sequence). Full variable domain (rest looked up from reference TRBV30 and TRBJ2-1): SQTIHQWPATLVQPVGSPLSLECTVEGTSNPNLYWYRQAAGRGLQLLFYSVGIGQISSEVPQNLSASRPQDRQFILSSKKLLLSDSGFYLCASRGARGNEQFFGPGTRLTVL.